These 14 T cell receptor beta chains were sequenced from one sample in a study of blood T cell repertoires in COVID-19. The repertoire was sequenced with immunoSEQ multiplex PCR; TCRdb's copy has only in-frame clones and lacks some. Of some 70,000 clones in the sample, approximately 73% were seen once. Sequenced sample: peripheral blood. These receptors came from a man in his sixties with COVID-19, enrolled during active disease.

This clone was seen a few times. The CDR3 bases are TGTGCCAGCAGTGGGACACCTGGAGCTTTCTTT. Translation gives CASSGTPGAFF. This chain uses TRBV2 with TRBJ1-1, with D possibly being TRBD1 (5 bases). CDR1 SNHLY and CDR2 FYNNEI come from the germline V gene. The V gene lost 4 bases and the J gene lost 10 bases, with 10 bases spanning the gap. CDR3 size: 11 residues. The whole variable domain, remainder taken from reference TRBV2 and TRBJ1-1, is EPEVTQTPSHQVTQMGQEVILRCVPISNHLYFYWYRQILGQKVEFLVSFYNNEISEKSEIFDDQFSVERPDGSNFTLKIRSTKLEDSAMYFCASSGTPGAFFGQGTRLTVV.

The table lists this clone with a few counts. The chain employs TRBV4-1 and TRBJ2-7; 8 bases are shared with TRBD2. V lost 2 bases to trimming and J lost 0 bases; unmatched junction nucleotides: 9. The CDR3 is made up of 17 amino acids. CDR1 and CDR2 (germline): MGHRA, YSYEKL. DNA of the CDR3: TGCGCCAGCAGCCAACGAATGGGCGGGGGGAGCTCCTACGAGCAGTACTTC. The encoded protein is CASSQRMGGGSSYEQYF.

This clone has a single count. The chain recombines TRBV7-9 with TRBJ2-5, with 7 positions matching TRBD2. CDR1 is SEHNR and CDR2 is FQNEAQ in the germline V gene (reference sequence). The CDR3 totals 17 residues. J was trimmed by 4 bases and V by 2 bases; bases with no gene match: 13. The CDR3 region is CASSLRIGGSIRETQYF. For the CDR3, the DNA is TGTGCCAGCAGCTTAAGAATTGGCGGGAGTATTCGAGAGACCCAGTACTTC.

The V gene is TRBV5-1, the J gene TRBJ1-2, with 9 bases lining up with TRBD1. V shed 4 bases and J 7 bases; nucleotides not matched to a gene: 8. The germline CDR1 and CDR2 sequences are SGHRS and YFSETQ. The CDR3 contains 14 residues. The CDR3 loop is CASSAGQGVGGYTF. The CDR3 region has the DNA TGCGCCAGCAGCGCGGGACAGGGCGTGGGTGGCTACACCTTC.

This chain connects TRBV14 to TRBJ1-1, with a possible D match to TRBD1 (6 bases). V was cut by 1 base and J by 3 bases, with 12 bases left in between. CDR1 is SGHDN and CDR2 is FVKESK in the germline V gene. This CDR3 has 15 residues. CDR3 DNA: TGTGCCAGCAGCCAAGTCGACAGGTCAGACACTGAAGCTTTCTTT. Its protein is CASSQVDRSDTEAFF.

The chain links TRBV5-1 to TRBJ2-7, with D maybe TRBD2 (6 bases). Germline assignment: CDR1 SGHRS and CDR2 YFSETQ. This CDR3 has 15 residues. The ends were cut back, 4 bases at V and 2 bases at J, with 16 bases in the middle. The CDR3 DNA is TGCGCCAGCAGCCTGGCTCCTAGCGATGCCTACGAGCAGTACTTC. This translates into CASSLAPSDAYEQYF.

J is TRBJ1-5 and V is TRBV19; 8 nucleotides align to TRBD1. The CDR3 sequence is 17 residues long. CDR1 LNHDA and CDR2 SQIVND come from the germline V gene (reference sequence). With V trimmed by 5 bases and J by 2 bases, 11 bases remained unmatched. DNA of the CDR3: TGTGCCAGTAGTGGCGGGACAGGTTCGGTAGGCAATCAGCCCCAGCATTTT. Its translation: CASSGGTGSVGNQPQHF. Full variable domain (rest looked up from reference TRBV19 and TRBJ1-5): DGGITQSPKYLFRKEGQNVTLSCEQNLNHDAMYWYRQDPGQGLRLIYYSQIVNDFQKGDIAEGYSVSREKKESFPLTVTSAQKNPTAFYLCASSGGTGSVGNQPQHFGDGTRLSIL.

The chain carries TRBV11-2 and TRBJ2-2; 10 positions agree with TRBD2. V lost 6 bases to trimming and J lost 2 bases; unmatched junction nucleotides: 6. Germline V gene data show CDR1 as SGHAT and CDR2 as FQNNGV. The CDR3 spans 16 residues. In DNA, the CDR3 is TGTGCCAGCAGTAATCCTAGCGGGAGTAACACCGGGGAGCTGTTTTTT. Its translation is CASSNPSGSNTGELFF.

The chain is built from TRBV6-5 and TRBJ2-2; D unresolved. CDR1 is MNHEY and CDR2 is SVGAGI in the germline V gene. This CDR3 is built from 14 residues. The V end lost 4 bases, the J end lost 1 base, and 7 bases lay between the germline ends. The CDR3 nucleotides read TGTGCCAGCAGTTCCCTAGGGAACACCGGGGAGCTGTTTTTT. This codes for CASSSLGNTGELFF.

J is TRBJ2-7 and V is TRBV29-1; 7 nucleotides match TRBD1. This CDR3 region has 14 residues. Trimming at V came to 6 bases and at J to 2 bases, leaving 10 bases not matched to a gene. Germline CDR1 and CDR2: SQVTM and ANQGSEA. For the CDR3, the DNA is TGCAGCGTGCACCTTGGGACAGCCACCTACGAGCAGTACTTC. Translated: CSVHLGTATYEQYF.

The chain carries TRBV3-1 (or the pseudogene TRBV3-2) and TRBJ2-5; 9 bases map to TRBD1. Germline CDR1 LGHDT, CDR2 YNNKEL (reference sequence). J gave up 2 bases and V 4 bases, and 2 bases lay outside the gene matches. The CDR3 has 14 amino acids. CDR3 bases: TGTGCCAGCAGCCCTGGACAGGGGCAAGAGACCCAGTACTTC. Translation gives CASSPGQGQETQYF.

V and J are TRBV29-1 and TRBJ1-1; TRBD1 matches 7 bases. CDR1 is SQVTM and CDR2 is ANQGSEA in the germline V gene. The CDR3 sequence is 13 residues long. Trimming removed 7 bases from V and 1 base from J; junction bases left unmatched: 6. CDR3 protein: CSAGRQGNTEAFF. In DNA form, the CDR3 reads TGCAGCGCCGGACGACAGGGGAACACTGAAGCTTTCTTT.

The chain links TRBV18 to TRBJ1-2; D gene uncertain. This CDR3 is 14 amino acids long. Per the germline V gene, CDR1 is KGHSH and CDR2 is LQKENI. The V end lost 3 bases, the J end lost 0 bases, and 8 bases lay between the germline ends. The chain's CDR3 is CASSPTDTNYGYTF. For the CDR3, the DNA is TGTGCCAGCTCACCCACAGACACTAACTATGGCTACACCTTC.

The chain joins TRBV6-5 to TRBJ2-5, with D maybe TRBD2 (5 bases). The germline V and J ends were trimmed by 5 bases and 0 bases, with 7 bases remaining between them. This CDR3 is 13 amino acids long. The germline V gene encodes CDR1 MNHEY and CDR2 SVGAGI. This CDR3 is CASSPTNQETQYF. The DNA of the CDR3 is TGTGCCAGCAGTCCGACTAACCAAGAGACCCAGTACTTC.